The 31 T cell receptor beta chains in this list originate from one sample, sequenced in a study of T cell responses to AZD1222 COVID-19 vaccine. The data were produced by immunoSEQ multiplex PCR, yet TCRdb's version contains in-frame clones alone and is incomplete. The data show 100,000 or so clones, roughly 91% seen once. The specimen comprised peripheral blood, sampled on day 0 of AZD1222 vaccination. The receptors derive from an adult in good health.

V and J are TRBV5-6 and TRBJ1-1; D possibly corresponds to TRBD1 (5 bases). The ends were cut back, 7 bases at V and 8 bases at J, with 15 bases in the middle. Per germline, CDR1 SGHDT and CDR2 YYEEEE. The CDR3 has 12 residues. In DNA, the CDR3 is TGTGCCAGCCGGGGGGGACCCCGGGAAGCTTTCTTT. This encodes CASRGGPREAFF.

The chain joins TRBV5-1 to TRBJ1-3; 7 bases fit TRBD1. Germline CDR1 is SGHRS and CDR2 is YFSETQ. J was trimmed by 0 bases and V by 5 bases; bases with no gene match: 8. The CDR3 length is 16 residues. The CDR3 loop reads CASRTGTVFSGNTIYF. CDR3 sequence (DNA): TGCGCCAGCAGAACCGGGACAGTTTTCTCTGGAAACACCATATATTTT. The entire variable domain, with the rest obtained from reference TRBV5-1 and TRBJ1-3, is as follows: KAGVTQTPRYLIKTRGQQVTLSCSPISGHRSVSWYQQTPGQGLQFLFEYFSETQRNKGNFPGRFSGRQFSNSRSEMNVSTLELGDSALYLCASRTGTVFSGNTIYFGEGSWLTVV.

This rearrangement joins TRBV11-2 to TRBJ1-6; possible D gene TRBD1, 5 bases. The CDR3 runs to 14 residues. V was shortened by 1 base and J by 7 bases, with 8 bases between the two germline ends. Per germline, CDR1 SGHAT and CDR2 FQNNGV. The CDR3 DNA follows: TGTGCCAGCAGCTTAGGCGCAGGGAATTCACCCCTCCACTTT. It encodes CASSLGAGNSPLHF.

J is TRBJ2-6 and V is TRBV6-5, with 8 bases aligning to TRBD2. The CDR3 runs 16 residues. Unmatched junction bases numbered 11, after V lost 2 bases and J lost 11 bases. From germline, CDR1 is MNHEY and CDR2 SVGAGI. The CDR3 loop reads CASSYPSGGAPHVLTF. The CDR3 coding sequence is TGTGCCAGCAGTTACCCTTCCGGGGGGGCCCCTCACGTCCTGACTTTC.

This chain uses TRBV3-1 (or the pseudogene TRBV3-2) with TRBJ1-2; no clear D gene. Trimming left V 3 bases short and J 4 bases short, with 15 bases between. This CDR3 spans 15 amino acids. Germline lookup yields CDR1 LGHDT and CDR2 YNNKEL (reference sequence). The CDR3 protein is CASSQLETEAYGYTF. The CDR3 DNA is TGTGCCAGCAGCCAGCTGGAGACTGAGGCCTATGGCTACACCTTC.

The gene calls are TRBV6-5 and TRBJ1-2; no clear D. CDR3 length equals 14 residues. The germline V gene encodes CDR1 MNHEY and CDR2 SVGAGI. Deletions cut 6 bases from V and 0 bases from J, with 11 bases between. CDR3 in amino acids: CASRTPGSNYGYTF. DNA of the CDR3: TGTGCCAGCAGGACCCCGGGGTCTAACTATGGCTACACCTTC.

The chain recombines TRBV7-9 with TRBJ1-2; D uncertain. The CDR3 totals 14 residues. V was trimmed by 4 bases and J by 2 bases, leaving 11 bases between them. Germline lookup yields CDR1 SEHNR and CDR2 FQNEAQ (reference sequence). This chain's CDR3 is CASSSGDANYGYTF. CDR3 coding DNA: TGTGCCAGCAGCTCAGGAGATGCGAACTATGGCTACACCTTC. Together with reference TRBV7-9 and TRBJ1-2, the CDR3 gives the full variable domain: DTGVSQNPRHKITKRGQNVTFRCDPISEHNRLYWYRQTLGQGPEFLTYFQNEAQLEKSRLLSDRFSAERPKGSFSTLEIQRTEQGDSAMYLCASSSGDANYGYTFGSGTRLTVV.

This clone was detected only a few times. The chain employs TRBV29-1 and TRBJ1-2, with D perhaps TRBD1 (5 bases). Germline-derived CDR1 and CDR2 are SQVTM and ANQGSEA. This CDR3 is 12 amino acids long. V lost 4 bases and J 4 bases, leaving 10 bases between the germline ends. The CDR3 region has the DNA TGCAGCGTTGTGGGGGACGCCTATGGCTACACCTTC. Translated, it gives CSVVGDAYGYTF. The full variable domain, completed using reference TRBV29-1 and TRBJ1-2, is SAVISQKPSRDICQRGTSLTIQCQVDSQVTMMFWYRQQPGQSLTLIATANQGSEATYESGFVIDKFPISRPNLTFSTLTVSNMSPEDSSIYLCSVVGDAYGYTFGSGTRLTVV.

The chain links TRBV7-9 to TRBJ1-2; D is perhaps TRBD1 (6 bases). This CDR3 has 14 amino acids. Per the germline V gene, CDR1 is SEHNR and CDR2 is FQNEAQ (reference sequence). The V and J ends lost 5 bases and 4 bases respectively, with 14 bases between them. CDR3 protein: CASSPTGTFYGYTF. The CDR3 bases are TGTGCCAGCAGCCCTACAGGGACCTTCTATGGCTACACCTTC.

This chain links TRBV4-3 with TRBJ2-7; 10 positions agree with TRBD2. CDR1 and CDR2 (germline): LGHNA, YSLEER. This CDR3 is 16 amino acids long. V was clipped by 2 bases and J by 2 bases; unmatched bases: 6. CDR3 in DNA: TGCGCCAGCAGCCAACTTAGACTAGCGGGTCCCTACGAGCAGTACTTC. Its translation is CASSQLRLAGPYEQYF.

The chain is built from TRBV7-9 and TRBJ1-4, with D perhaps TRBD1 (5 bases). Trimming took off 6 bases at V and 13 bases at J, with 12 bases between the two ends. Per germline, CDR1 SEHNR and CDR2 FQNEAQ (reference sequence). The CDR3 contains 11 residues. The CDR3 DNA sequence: TGTGCCAGCAGTAGGGGAGACGTACTGTTTTTT. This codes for CASSRGDVLFF. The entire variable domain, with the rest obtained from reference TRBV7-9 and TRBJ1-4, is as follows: DTGVSQNPRHKITKRGQNVTFRCDPISEHNRLYWYRQTLGQGPEFLTYFQNEAQLEKSRLLSDRFSAERPKGSFSTLEIQRTEQGDSAMYLCASSRGDVLFFGSGTQLSVL.

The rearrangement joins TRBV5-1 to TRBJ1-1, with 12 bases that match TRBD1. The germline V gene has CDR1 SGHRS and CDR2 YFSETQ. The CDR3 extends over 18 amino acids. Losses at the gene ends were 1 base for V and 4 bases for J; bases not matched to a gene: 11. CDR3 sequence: CASSLWGQGARSSTEAFF. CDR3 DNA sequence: TGCGCCAGCAGCTTGTGGGGACAGGGGGCGCGGTCGTCCACTGAAGCTTTCTTT.

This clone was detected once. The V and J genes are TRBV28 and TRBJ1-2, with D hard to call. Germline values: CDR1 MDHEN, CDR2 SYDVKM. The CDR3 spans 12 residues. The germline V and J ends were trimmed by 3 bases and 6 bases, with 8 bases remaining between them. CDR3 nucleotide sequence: TGTGCCAGCAGTTTTCCGTACAATGGCTACACCTTC. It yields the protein CASSFPYNGYTF.

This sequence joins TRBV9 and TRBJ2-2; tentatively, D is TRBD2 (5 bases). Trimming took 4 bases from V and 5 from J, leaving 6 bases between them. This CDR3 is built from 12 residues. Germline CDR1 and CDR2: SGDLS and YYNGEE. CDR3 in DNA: TGTGCCAGCAGCACTAGTACCGGGGAGCTGTTTTTT. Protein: CASSTSTGELFF.

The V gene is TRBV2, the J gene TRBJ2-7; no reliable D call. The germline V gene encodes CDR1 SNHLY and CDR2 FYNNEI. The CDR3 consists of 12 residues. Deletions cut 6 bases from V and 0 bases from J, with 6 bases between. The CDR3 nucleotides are TGTGCCAGCAGGCCGAGCTCCTACGAGCAGTACTTC. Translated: CASRPSSYEQYF.

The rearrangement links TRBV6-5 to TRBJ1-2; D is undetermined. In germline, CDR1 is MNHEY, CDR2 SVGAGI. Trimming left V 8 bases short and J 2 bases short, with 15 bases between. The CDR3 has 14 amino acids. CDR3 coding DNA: TGTGCCAGCCACGTCAGCGGAGTGAACTATGGCTACACCTTC. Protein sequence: CASHVSGVNYGYTF.

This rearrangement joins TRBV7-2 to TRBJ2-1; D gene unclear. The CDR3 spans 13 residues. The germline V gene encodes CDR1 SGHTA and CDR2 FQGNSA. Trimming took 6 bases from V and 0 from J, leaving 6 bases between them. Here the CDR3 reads CASRVDSYNEQFF. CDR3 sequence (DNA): TGTGCCAGCAGGGTAGACTCCTACAATGAGCAGTTCTTC.

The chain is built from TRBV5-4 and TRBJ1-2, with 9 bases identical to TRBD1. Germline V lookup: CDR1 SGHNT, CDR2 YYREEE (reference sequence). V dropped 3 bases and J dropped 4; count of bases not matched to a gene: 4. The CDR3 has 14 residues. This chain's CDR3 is CASSSPGQGYGYTF. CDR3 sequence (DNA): TGTGCCAGCAGCTCTCCGGGACAGGGCTATGGCTACACCTTC. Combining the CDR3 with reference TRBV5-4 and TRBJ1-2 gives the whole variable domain ETGVTQSPTHLIKTRGQQVTLRCSSQSGHNTVSWYQQALGQGPQFIFQYYREEENGRGNFPPRFSGLQFPNYSSELNVNALELDDSALYLCASSSPGQGYGYTFGSGTRLTVV.

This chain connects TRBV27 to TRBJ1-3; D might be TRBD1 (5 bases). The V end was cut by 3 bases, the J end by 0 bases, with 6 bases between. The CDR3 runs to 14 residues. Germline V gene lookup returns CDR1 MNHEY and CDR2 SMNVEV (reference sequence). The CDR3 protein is CASSLTDSGNTIYF. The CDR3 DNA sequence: TGTGCCAGCAGTTTGACAGACTCTGGAAACACCATATATTTT.

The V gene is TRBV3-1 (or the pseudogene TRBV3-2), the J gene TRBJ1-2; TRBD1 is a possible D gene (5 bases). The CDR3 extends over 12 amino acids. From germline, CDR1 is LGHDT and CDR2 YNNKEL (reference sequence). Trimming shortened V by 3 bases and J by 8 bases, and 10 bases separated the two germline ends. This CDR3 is CASSQQGRGYTF. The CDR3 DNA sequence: TGTGCCAGCAGCCAGCAGGGACGCGGCTACACCTTC.

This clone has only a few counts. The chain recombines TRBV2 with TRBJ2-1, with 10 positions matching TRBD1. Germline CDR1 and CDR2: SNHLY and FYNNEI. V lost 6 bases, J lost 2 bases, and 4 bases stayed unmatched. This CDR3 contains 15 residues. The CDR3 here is CASRGDRGPYNEQFF. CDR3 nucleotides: TGTGCCAGCAGAGGGGACAGGGGCCCCTACAATGAGCAGTTCTTC.

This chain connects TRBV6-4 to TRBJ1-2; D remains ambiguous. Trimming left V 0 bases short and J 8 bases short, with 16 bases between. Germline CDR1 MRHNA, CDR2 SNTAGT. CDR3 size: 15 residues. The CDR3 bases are TGTGCCAGCAGTGACTCTTTTGGGGAGAGAGGAGGCTACACCTTC. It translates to CASSDSFGERGGYTF.

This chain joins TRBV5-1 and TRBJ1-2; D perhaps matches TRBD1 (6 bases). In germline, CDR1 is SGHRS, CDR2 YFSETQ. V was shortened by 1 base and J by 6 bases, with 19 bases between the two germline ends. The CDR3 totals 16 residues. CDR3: CASSLLSPGQGDGYTF. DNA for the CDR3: TGCGCCAGCAGCTTGCTGTCCCCGGGACAAGGGGATGGCTACACCTTC.

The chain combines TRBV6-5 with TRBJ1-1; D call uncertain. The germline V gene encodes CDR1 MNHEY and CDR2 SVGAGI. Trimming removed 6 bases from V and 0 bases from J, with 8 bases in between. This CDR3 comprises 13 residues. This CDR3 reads CASSRLLNTEAFF. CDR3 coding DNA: TGTGCCAGCAGCCGGCTTTTGAACACTGAAGCTTTCTTT.

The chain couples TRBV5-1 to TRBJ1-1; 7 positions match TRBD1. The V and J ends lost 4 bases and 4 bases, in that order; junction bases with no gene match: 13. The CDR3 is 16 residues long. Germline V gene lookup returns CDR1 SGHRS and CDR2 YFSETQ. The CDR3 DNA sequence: TGCGCCAGCAGCGCATTTCTGACAGGGAGCAGCACTGAAGCTTTCTTT. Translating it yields CASSAFLTGSSTEAFF.

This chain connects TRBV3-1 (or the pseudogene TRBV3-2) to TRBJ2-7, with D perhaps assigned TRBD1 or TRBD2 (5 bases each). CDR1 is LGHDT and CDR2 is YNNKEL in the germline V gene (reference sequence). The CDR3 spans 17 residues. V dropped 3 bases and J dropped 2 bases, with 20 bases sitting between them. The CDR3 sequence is CASSQAEDLGVAYEQYF. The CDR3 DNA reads TGTGCCAGCAGCCAGGCCGAGGATTTGGGGGTCGCCTACGAGCAGTACTTC.

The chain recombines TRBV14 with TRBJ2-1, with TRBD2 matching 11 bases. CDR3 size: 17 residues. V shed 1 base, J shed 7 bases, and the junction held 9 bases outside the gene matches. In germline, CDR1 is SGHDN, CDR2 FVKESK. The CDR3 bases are TGTGCCAGCAGCCAAGCGAGCCTAGCGGGGGGCCGGAATGAGCAGTTCTTC. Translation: CASSQASLAGGRNEQFF.

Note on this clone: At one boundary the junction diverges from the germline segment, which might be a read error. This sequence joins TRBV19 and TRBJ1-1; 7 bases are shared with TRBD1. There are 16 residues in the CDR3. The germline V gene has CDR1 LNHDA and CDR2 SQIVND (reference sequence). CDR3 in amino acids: CASSLETPDRTTEAFF. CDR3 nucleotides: TGTGCCAGTAGTTTAGAGACCCCGGACAGGACTACTGAAGCTTTCTTT.

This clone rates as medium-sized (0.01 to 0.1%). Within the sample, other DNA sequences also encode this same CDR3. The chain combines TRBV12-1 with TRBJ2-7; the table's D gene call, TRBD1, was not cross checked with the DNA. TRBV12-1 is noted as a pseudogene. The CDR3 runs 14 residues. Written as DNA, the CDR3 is TGTGCCAGCAGCTGGACCGGGACAGGGTACGAGCAGTACTTC. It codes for CASSWTGTGYEQYF.

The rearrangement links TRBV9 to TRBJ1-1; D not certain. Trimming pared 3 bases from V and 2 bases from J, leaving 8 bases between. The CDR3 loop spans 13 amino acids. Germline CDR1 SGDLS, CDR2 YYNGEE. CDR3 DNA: TGTGCCAGCAGCGCGAGGCCAAACACTGAAGCTTTCTTT. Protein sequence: CASSARPNTEAFF.

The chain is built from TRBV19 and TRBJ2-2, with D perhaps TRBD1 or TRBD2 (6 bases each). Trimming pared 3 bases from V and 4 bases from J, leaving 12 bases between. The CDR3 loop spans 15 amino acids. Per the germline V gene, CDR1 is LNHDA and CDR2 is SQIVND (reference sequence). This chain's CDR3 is CASSISGGLTGELFF. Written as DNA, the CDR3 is TGTGCCAGTAGTATCTCCGGGGGCCTCACCGGGGAGCTGTTTTTT.